This T cell receptor (beta chain) originates from a study of graft-versus-host responses after intestinal transplantation (dated by TCRdb to the early 2020s). Study-level background: Multivisceral, liver-intestinal, or isolated intestinal transplants were received by the recipients. All recipients received anti-thymocyte globulin induction followed by maintenance tacrolimus and steroids for approximately 3 years. After intestinal transplantation, graft-versus-host and host-versus-graft alloreactive T cell clones in the graft, circulation and bone marrow were tracked using bulk TCR-beta CDR3 sequencing. Alloreactive clones were identified by sequencing pre-transplant mixed lymphocyte reaction products and comparing these products with unstimulated pre-transplant donor and recipient T cells. A cohort of 24 intestinal transplant recipients, including one retransplant, was enrolled, and a few patients lacking pretransplant specimens were excluded. Donor T cell macrochimerism was defined as a peak of at least 4% donor T cells among recipient peripheral blood mononuclear cells. Rather than being sequenced by the commercial service, samples from a few later patients were sequenced in-house on an Illumina MiSeq and processed with MiXCR.

For this clone: Its target antigen remains unknown. There are no base qualities to consult, and no much larger clone falls within one base.

The receptor library was made with the immunoSEQ multiplex PCR assay. In most patients, genomic DNA was isolated using the Qiagen DNeasy Blood and Tissue Kit and sent frozen to Adaptive Biotechnologies for TCR sequencing. Adaptive Biotechnologies carried out high-throughput TCR-beta CDR3 sequencing of genomic DNA for most patients. The authors processed their data as follows. Adaptive's ImmunoSEQ software was the source of the TCR sequencing data for around 20 patients, while three other patients were processed with MiXCR and VDJtools. To correct CD4 versus CD8 sorting errors, any sequence found in both subsets at a frequency ratio below 5:1 was removed. CDR3 nucleotide sequences shared between donor and recipient were removed because the origin of such sequences could not be assigned. To be classed as alloreactive, a clone needed at least 2-fold expansion over unstimulated cells and a minimum CFSE-low frequency of 0.002% (template counts) or 0.001% (read counts). Clones detected in sequenced pre-transplant spleen, lymph node, or MLR CFSE-low populations of the donor or recipient were defined as mappable. Cumulative frequency of alloreactive clones was calculated as a percentage of all sequences weighted by copy number. The clones in this table, taken by TCRdb from immuneACCESS, are in-frame only. Not every clone is retained; where verified, under half of the shortfall comes from an unresolved V gene, and the cause of the rest is unknown. The V and J calls and clone size were taken over from that table, and D and trimming were inferred from the DNA. The sample contains 35,000 to 45,000 clones, 90% to 95% of them found a single time. The ten largest clonotypes hold 0.22% of the sample.

The sample's time point label, in plain terms: cells obtained before transplantation from donor or recipient. CD3+CD4+ and CD3+CD8+ populations were FACS-sorted from unstimulated pre-transplant donor and recipient cells taken from spleen or lymph nodes. Broad study findings and their caveats: In the allografts of patients with donor T cell macrochimerism, GvH to HvG T cell clonal ratios were high. Peak levels of circulating GvH clones were associated with declines in HvG clones early after transplant. GvH clones were found in recipient bone marrow, and some of the GvH clones appeared earlier in ileal mucosa or blood, which is consistent with an intestinal mucosal origin. The relatively low number and heterogeneity of intestinal transplant patients limited the conclusions.

The CDR3 starts with the cysteine, ends with the phenylalanine, and has 15 residues. The sequence is cut down to CDR3 DNA, 45 bases in frame from base 1. CDR1 and CDR2, looked up from the germline V gene, are LGHNA and YSLEER. Trimming takes 0 bases from V and 5 bases from J, and the germline ends sit 12 bases apart. The source is a human donor who was the organ donor for an intestinal transplant. The starting material was unstimulated CD8+ T cells sorted from spleen or lymph node cells, obtained before transplant. The V gene is TRBV4-3 and the J gene is TRBJ2-3; the D gene is possibly TRBD1, with 5 bases matching. CDR3 reads: CASSQDQGTVDTQYF. The DNA sequence is TGCGCCAGCAGCCAAGACCAGGGCACAGTAGATACGCAGTATTTT.